These 6 T cell receptor beta chains share one sample of origin, sequenced in a study of blood T cell repertoires in COVID-19. Assay used: immunoSEQ multiplex PCR; TCRdb lists only in-frame clones, some missing. The sample lists 70,000 to 85,000 clones; about nine tenths were seen once. Specimen: peripheral blood. Every receptor here comes from a woman between 50 and 59 years old with active or convalescent COVID-19.

This chain uses TRBV10-3 with TRBJ2-7; D not certain. Trimming removed 5 bases at V and 1 base at J, with 3 bases between. The CDR3 runs 11 residues. Looked up from germline, CDR1 is ENHRY and CDR2 is SYGVKD. The CDR3 DNA reads TGTGCCATCAGTTCTTCCTACGAGCAGTACTTC. This translates into CAISSSYEQYF.

This clone appeared a single time. The chain combines TRBV24-1 with TRBJ2-1, with D perhaps matching TRBD2 (6 bases). In germline, CDR1 is KGHDR, CDR2 SFDVKD. The CDR3 runs 13 residues. V was cut by 4 bases and J by 8 bases, with 11 bases left in between. The CDR3 here is CATSENGRDEQFF. The CDR3, as DNA: TGTGCCACCAGTGAGAACGGGAGAGATGAGCAGTTCTTC.

The rearrangement links TRBV24-1 to TRBJ2-1, with TRBD1 identical over 8 bases. V dropped 3 bases and J dropped 0; count of bases not matched to a gene: 6. The CDR3 is 17 residues long. The germline gives CDR1 KGHDR, CDR2 SFDVKD. CDR3 sequence (DNA): TGTGCCACCAGTGATGTGCCCGGGACAGGCTCCTACAATGAGCAGTTCTTC. Translating it yields CATSDVPGTGSYNEQFF.

The rearrangement links TRBV5-1 to TRBJ2-3, with a weak D call TRBD2 (5 bases). The CDR3 contains 15 residues. Germline V gene sequence: CDR1 SGHRS, CDR2 YFSETQ. V lost 0 bases, J lost 2 bases, and 10 bases lay in between. This chain's CDR3 is CASSLGDGITDTQYF. CDR3 DNA: TGCGCCAGCAGCTTGGGAGACGGGATCACAGATACGCAGTATTTT. Full variable domain (rest looked up from reference TRBV5-1 and TRBJ2-3): KAGVTQTPRYLIKTRGQQVTLSCSPISGHRSVSWYQQTPGQGLQFLFEYFSETQRNKGNFPGRFSGRQFSNSRSEMNVSTLELGDSALYLCASSLGDGITDTQYFGPGTRLTVL.

The V and J genes are TRBV6-6 and TRBJ2-7; D possibly corresponds to TRBD2 (7 bases). CDR1 and CDR2 from the germline V gene are MNHNY and SVGAGI (reference sequence). This CDR3 is built from 13 residues. The V end lost 6 bases, the J end lost 5 bases, and 14 bases lay between the germline ends. The CDR3 loop is CASSPRGAHEQYF. In DNA, the CDR3 is TGTGCCAGCAGCCCCCGGGGGGCACACGAGCAGTACTTC.

The chain has TRBV19 and TRBJ1-4; 8 bases match TRBD1. Per germline, CDR1 LNHDA and CDR2 SQIVND (reference sequence). The CDR3 sequence is 16 residues long. Trimming took 6 bases from V and 5 from J; bases not matched to a gene: 11. CDR3 in amino acids: CASSPNPDRVNEKLFF. In nucleotides, the CDR3 is TGTGCCAGTAGCCCAAACCCGGACAGGGTAAATGAAAAACTGTTTTTT. Full variable domain (remainder filled in from reference TRBV19 and TRBJ1-4): DGGITQSPKYLFRKEGQNVTLSCEQNLNHDAMYWYRQDPGQGLRLIYYSQIVNDFQKGDIAEGYSVSREKKESFPLTVTSAQKNPTAFYLCASSPNPDRVNEKLFFGSGTQLSVL.